The text below deals with one TCR beta chain. These data belong to a study of technical replicates of blood from a handful of donors. CDR1 is MDHEN, CDR2 SYDVKM, per germline. The germline V and J ends were trimmed by 1 base and 0 bases, with 10 bases remaining between them. The CDR3 is 16 amino acids. Some clones are missing from TCRdb's copy, which holds only in-frame ones; the method was immunoSEQ multiplex PCR. The sample shows about 80,000 clones, around 89% of them seen only once. Sequencing used T cells isolated from PBMCs. The origin of this receptor is a human donor in good health. The chain links TRBV28 to TRBJ1-5; TRBD1 is a possible D gene (5 bases). The CDR3: CASSLLTAYSNQPQHF. CDR3 bases: TGTGCCAGCAGTTTATTGACAGCTTATAGCAATCAGCCCCAGCATTTT.